This T cell receptor beta chain derives from a study of metastatic and nonmetastatic thyroid tumors. Study-wide results and limits: Malignant thyroid tumors reportedly exceeded benign nodules significantly in TCR beta diversity, with the difference appearing in blood and tumor.

Of note for this clone: The antigen is undetermined.

No patient had received any treatment before thyroid surgery. Source study methods: Researchers built a distant-metastasis classifier for papillary thyroid cancer that drew on CDR3 differences across clinicopathological groups. TCRdb recomputed clones from the PCR reads via MiXCR. TCRdb's processing, not the authors', yielded these V and J calls. This table holds 20,000 to 25,000 clones, 30% to 40% found once. CDR3 length equals 15 residues. The ends were cut back, 8 bases at V and 2 bases at J, with 19 bases in the middle. Germline loops: CDR1 SEHNR, CDR2 FQNEAQ (reference sequence). Sequencing used blood. This TCR derives from a male donor with papillary thyroid cancer or a benign thyroid nodule (not recorded which). Some clones in this sample may be carry-over from other donors' samples. The V gene is TRBV7-9, the J gene TRBJ2-7; D possibly corresponds to TRBD2 (5 bases). The CDR3 sequence: CASSPVGSGTYEQYF. In nucleotides, the CDR3 is TGTGCCAGCTCCCCGGTCGGCAGCGGCACCTACGAGCAGTACTTC.